A single sample is the source of the 5 T cell receptor beta chains below, sequenced in a study of spatial heterogeneity in lung cancer. As to time point: sample taken at primary tumor resection. The input material, whole RNA from tumor, nontumor lung or frozen PBMC, was sequenced unsorted. TCRdb reprocessed the 5' RACE reads with MiXCR, giving one entry per CDR3 protein. The data show 49,000 or so distinct CDR3 sequences, with roughly 12% seen just once and around two fifths held by the top ten. The material was PBMCs, obtained at surgery. These receptors all stem from a female donor with early-stage non-small cell lung cancer.

This clonotype turned up a few times. The chain uses TRBV11-2 and TRBJ1-1; 8 bases are shared with TRBD1. The V gene's germline CDR1 is SGHAT and CDR2 FQNNGV. CDR3 length: 14 residues. V was pared by 4 bases and J by 4 bases, with 5 bases of the junction left unmatched. CDR3 region: CASSSHRGVTEAFF. Written as DNA, the CDR3 is TGTGCCAGCAGCTCCCACAGGGGGGTCACTGAAGCTTTCTTT. The full variable domain, rest sourced from reference TRBV11-2 and TRBJ1-1, is EAGVAQSPRYKIIEKRQSVAFWCNPISGHATLYWYQQILGQGPKLLIQFQNNGVVDDSQLPKDRFSAERLKGVDSTLKIQPAKLEDSAVYLCASSSHRGVTEAFFGQGTRLTVV.

V is TRBV7-8 and J is TRBJ1-4, with D unresolved. This CDR3 region has 16 residues. V gave up 1 base and J gave up 0 bases, with 9 bases separating them. Looked up from germline, CDR1 is SGHVS and CDR2 is FQNEAQ. The CDR3, as DNA: TGTGCCAGCAGCTTAGTCTGGGCAACAACTAATGAAAAACTGTTTTTT. This encodes CASSLVWATTNEKLFF.

Ten or more counts support this clonotype. The chain links TRBV20-1 to TRBJ1-6, with 8 bases aligning to TRBD1. The J segment lost 7 bases and the V segment lost 3 bases, leaving 14 bases of the junction unmatched. The CDR3 totals 17 residues. Germline loops: CDR1 DFQATT, CDR2 SNEGSKA (reference sequence). The CDR3 DNA reads TGCAGTGCTAGGGAATCCCAGGGGGCGCGGTTGAATTCACCCCTCCACTTT. It specifies CSARESQGARLNSPLHF.

The V call is TRBV30, the J call TRBJ1-1; a possible D gene is TRBD1 (5 bases). CDR1 and CDR2 (germline): GTSNPN, SVGIG (reference sequence). Trimming took 8 bases from V and 1 from J, leaving 14 bases between them. The CDR3 has 13 amino acids. Here the CDR3 reads CAAHRQPNTEAFF. CDR3 sequence (DNA): TGTGCCGCCCACAGGCAGCCGAACACTGAAGCTTTCTTT. The full variable domain, its missing parts supplied by reference TRBV30 and TRBJ1-1, is SQTIHQWPATLVQPVGSPLSLECTVEGTSNPNLYWYRQAAGRGLQLLFYSVGIGQISSEVPQNLSASRPQDRQFILSSKKLLLSDSGFYLCAAHRQPNTEAFFGQGTRLTVV.

The genes are TRBV6-8 and TRBJ2-7; D possibly corresponds to TRBD2 (6 bases). V lost 6 bases, J lost 2 bases, and 32 bases lay in between. CDR3 length equals 20 residues. The V gene's germline CDR1 is MNHGY and CDR2 SAAAGT. The CDR3 bases are TGTGCCAGCAGCCAACGGGGGAGACTAGGGCTCCACTGGCGACCCTACGAGCAGTACTTC. As protein: CASSQRGRLGLHWRPYEQYF.